What follows are 28 T cell receptor beta chains derived from one specimen sequenced in a study of blood T cell repertoires in COVID-19. The protocol was immunoSEQ multiplex PCR, while the TCRdb copy is restricted to in-frame clones and leaves out a portion. The sample gives about 120,000 clones, 55% to 75% of which show up once; approximately 2% is in the top ten. The specimen was peripheral blood. The origin of the receptors is a woman aged 70-85 years with acute or convalescent COVID-19.

This sequence joins TRBV4-2 and TRBJ2-5; TRBD1 is a possible D gene (6 bases). Germline V CDR1 and CDR2: LGHNA, YNFKEQ. The V end was cut by 0 bases, the J end by 3 bases, with 11 bases between. The length of the CDR3 is 15 residues. The DNA of the CDR3 is TGTGCCAGCAGCCAAGAAGGTTACAGGGAAGAGACCCAGTACTTC. Its translation: CASSQEGYREETQYF.

The J gene is TRBJ2-7, the V gene TRBV30; 8 nucleotides line up with TRBD1. Germline V lookup: CDR1 GTSNPN, CDR2 SVGIG (reference sequence). The CDR3 contains 14 residues. The J segment lost 2 bases and the V segment lost 1 base, leaving 4 bases of the junction unmatched. CDR3 sequence (DNA): TGTGCCTGGAGTGCGGGACAGGAACCCTACGAGCAGTACTTC. Encoded protein: CAWSAGQEPYEQYF.

The V and J genes are TRBV2 and TRBJ1-1; D may be TRBD1 (6 bases). Germline lookup yields CDR1 SNHLY and CDR2 FYNNEI. V was clipped by 3 bases and J by 1 base, with 18 bases between them. The CDR3 consists of 17 residues. CDR3 in amino acids: CASSDLSGVDENTEAFF. CDR3 DNA: TGTGCCAGCAGTGACTTATCAGGGGTGGATGAGAACACTGAAGCTTTCTTT.

The genes are TRBV18 and TRBJ1-4; TRBD1 matches at 7 bases. The CDR3 has 14 residues. V shed 5 bases, J shed 7 bases, and the junction held 7 bases outside the gene matches. Germline loops: CDR1 KGHSH, CDR2 LQKENI. In DNA form, the CDR3 reads TGTGCCAGCTCAATCCGACAGGGTGGTGAAAAACTGTTTTTT. Amino acids: CASSIRQGGEKLFF.

The chain recombines TRBV7-2 with TRBJ1-5; the D gene is possibly TRBD1 (6 bases). Germline-derived CDR1 and CDR2 are SGHTA and FQGNSA. The V and J ends lost 7 bases and 2 bases respectively, with 15 bases between them. The CDR3 runs to 15 residues. The CDR3 loop reads CASTTEAGGNQPQHF. DNA for the CDR3: TGTGCCAGCACCACGGAGGCAGGGGGCAATCAGCCCCAGCATTTT.

This clone has more than one count but fewer than ten. This rearrangement joins TRBV9 to TRBJ2-1; TRBD1 matches 9 bases. This CDR3 is 14 amino acids long. In germline, CDR1 is SGDLS, CDR2 YYNGEE. V shed 5 bases, J shed 5 bases, and the junction held 5 bases outside the gene matches. This CDR3 reads CASRAGTGNNEQFF. The CDR3, as DNA: TGTGCCAGCAGAGCCGGGACAGGGAACAATGAGCAGTTCTTC.

The sample holds a few counts of this clone. J is TRBJ1-1 and V is TRBV19; tentative D call: TRBD1 (6 bases). V shed 7 bases and J shed 2 bases, with 26 bases lying between them. The CDR3 runs 18 residues. Germline lookup yields CDR1 LNHDA and CDR2 SQIVND (reference sequence). The CDR3 DNA follows: TGTGCCAGTACCCAAGGAACTAGGACAGCCAAAACTAACACTGAAGCTTTCTTT. Translated: CASTQGTRTAKTNTEAFF.

V usage is TRBV6-5 and J usage is TRBJ2-7; tentative D call: TRBD2 (5 bases). The CDR3 spans 15 residues. Trimming removed 0 bases at V and 0 bases at J, with 9 bases between. From germline, CDR1 is MNHEY and CDR2 SVGAGI. CDR3 nucleotide sequence: TGTGCCAGCAGTTACTCTTTCGGGGACTCCTACGAGCAGTACTTC. Translating gives CASSYSFGDSYEQYF.

This rearrangement joins TRBV10-3 to TRBJ2-5, with D possibly matching TRBD2 (6 bases). V shed 0 bases and J shed 3 bases, with 11 bases lying between them. From germline, CDR1 is ENHRY and CDR2 SYGVKD. The CDR3 extends over 15 amino acids. For the CDR3, the DNA is TGTGCCATCAGTGAGTCGGGACTGGGAAAAGAGACCCAGTACTTC. This encodes CAISESGLGKETQYF.

The V and J genes are TRBV10-3 and TRBJ1-2; 7 bases align to TRBD1. Germline CDR1 ENHRY, CDR2 SYGVKD. This CDR3 is 13 amino acids long. V dropped 2 bases and J dropped 4; count of bases not matched to a gene: 1. This CDR3 is CAISEGDSYGYTF. The CDR3 DNA reads TGTGCCATCAGTGAGGGGGACAGCTATGGCTACACCTTC.

The rearrangement joins TRBV10-3 to TRBJ1-1; D not certain. Deletions cut 2 bases from V and 1 base from J, with 11 bases between. The CDR3 loop spans 15 amino acids. Per germline, CDR1 ENHRY and CDR2 SYGVKD. CDR3 DNA: TGTGCCATCAGTGAGCCGCGGGCCCCGAACACTGAAGCTTTCTTT. It is translated as CAISEPRAPNTEAFF.

The chain recombines TRBV5-1 with TRBJ2-1; D call uncertain. This CDR3 contains 11 residues. Germline V gene sequence: CDR1 SGHRS, CDR2 YFSETQ. Trimming took 0 bases from V and 7 from J, leaving 2 bases between them. The CDR3 here is CASSLANEQFF. DNA for the CDR3: TGCGCCAGCAGCTTGGCGAATGAGCAGTTCTTC.

This clone occurred a few times. V usage is TRBV12-5 and J usage is TRBJ1-2; 8 nucleotides line up with TRBD1. The ends lost 4 bases at V and 8 bases at J; junction bases unmatched: 12. CDR1 and CDR2 from the germline V gene are LGHNT and FRNRAP. This CDR3 has 15 residues. In DNA form, the CDR3 reads TGTGCTAGTGGTTGGATGAGGCAGGGGGCTGGAGGCTACACCTTC. It codes for CASGWMRQGAGGYTF. Variable domain in full (rest from reference TRBV12-5 and TRBJ1-2): DARVTQTPRHKVTEMGQEVTMRCQPILGHNTVFWYRQTMMQGLELLAYFRNRAPLDDSGMPKDRFSAEMPDATLATLKIQPSEPRDSAVYFCASGWMRQGAGGYTFGSGTRLTVV.

The CDR3 here is CASSRTGGIQYF. CDR3 coding DNA: TGTGCCAGCAGCCGGACAGGGGGAATTCAGTACTTC. J is TRBJ2-4 and V is TRBV14, with 10 nucleotides matching TRBD1. V gave up 4 bases and J gave up 10 bases; unmatched junction bases: 1. Germline CDR1 SGHDN, CDR2 FVKESK. This CDR3 has 12 residues.

V usage is TRBV7-2 and J usage is TRBJ2-4; 7 positions match TRBD1. With 3 bases clipped from V and 0 bases from J, the junction kept 5 bases outside the gene matches. The length of the CDR3 is 16 residues. The germline V gene has CDR1 SGHTA and CDR2 FQGNSA. CDR3 loop: CASSFTGELAKNIQYF. The CDR3 DNA reads TGTGCCAGCAGCTTTACAGGGGAACTAGCCAAAAACATTCAGTACTTC.

The chain has TRBV19 and TRBJ2-1, with D possibly TRBD1 on 5 matching bases. This CDR3 region has 15 residues. Trimming stripped 4 bases from V and 5 bases from J, with 15 bases between. CDR1 is LNHDA and CDR2 is SQIVND in the germline V gene (reference sequence). This chain's CDR3 is CASSNVRQLHNEQFF. In nucleotides, the CDR3 is TGTGCCAGTAGTAACGTGAGACAGCTCCACAATGAGCAGTTCTTC.

This chain connects TRBV24-1 to TRBJ2-6; D gene unclear. The germline V gene has CDR1 KGHDR and CDR2 SFDVKD. CDR3 length: 16 residues. Trimming took off 1 base at V and 0 bases at J, with 6 bases between the two ends. The CDR3 protein is CATSDFANSGANVLTF. The CDR3 nucleotides are TGTGCCACCAGTGATTTTGCGAACTCTGGGGCCAACGTCCTGACTTTC.

The CDR3: CASSRTGVSTDTQYF. The CDR3 DNA sequence: TGTGCCAGCAGCAGGACTGGGGTCAGCACAGATACGCAGTATTTT. This rearrangement joins TRBV9 to TRBJ2-3; TRBD2 is a possible D gene (5 bases). V was pared by 4 bases and J by 0 bases, with 12 bases between. Per the germline V gene, CDR1 is SGDLS and CDR2 is YYNGEE. The CDR3 spans 15 residues.

The CDR3 region is CASSFTGGVYGYTF. The CDR3 bases are TGTGCCAGCAGCTTTACAGGGGGCGTCTATGGCTACACCTTC. The gene calls are TRBV5-6 and TRBJ1-2; 9 nucleotides align to TRBD1. Germline assignment: CDR1 SGHDT and CDR2 YYEEEE. V gave up 2 bases and J gave up 4 bases; unmatched junction bases: 3. The CDR3 extends over 14 amino acids.

The J gene is TRBJ2-6, the V gene TRBV25-1, with D maybe TRBD1 (6 bases). CDR1 and CDR2 from the germline V gene are MGHDK and SYGVNS. Trimming pared 4 bases from V and 2 bases from J, leaving 15 bases between. The CDR3 contains 17 residues. The CDR3 is CASSAEPGVAGANVLTF. The CDR3 DNA sequence: TGTGCCAGCAGTGCCGAACCAGGGGTCGCTGGGGCCAACGTCCTGACTTTC.

The chain combines TRBV20-1 with TRBJ1-2, with a weak D call TRBD1 (5 bases). This CDR3 contains 11 residues. In germline, CDR1 is DFQATT, CDR2 SNEGSKA (reference sequence). V was shortened by 5 bases and J by 4 bases, with 8 bases between the two germline ends. CDR3 nucleotides: TGCAGTGCTCGTCAGGGCTATGGCTACACCTTC. Its protein is CSARQGYGYTF.

V gene TRBV25-1 combines with J gene TRBJ2-2; 9 bases match TRBD1. V lost 1 base, J lost 2 bases, and 5 bases stayed unmatched. This CDR3 spans 17 amino acids. Germline CDR1 and CDR2: MGHDK and SYGVNS. DNA for the CDR3: TGTGCCAGCAGTGAATGGAGGACAGGGGTCAACACCGGGGAGCTGTTTTTT. Translating it yields CASSEWRTGVNTGELFF.

This clone was seen at least ten times. This chain connects TRBV10-3 to TRBJ2-1; D unclear. CDR3 size: 12 residues. With 5 bases removed from V and 9 bases from J, the gap between germline ends came to 11 bases. CDR1 is ENHRY and CDR2 is SYGVKD in the germline V gene. Written as DNA, the CDR3 is TGTGCCATCAGTCTAGAATTGGGTGAGCAGTTCTTC. Translated, it gives CAISLELGEQFF.

In this sample, this clone turned up a few times. V gene TRBV2 combines with J gene TRBJ1-5; 10 bases line up with TRBD1. Germline CDR1 and CDR2: SNHLY and FYNNEI. The CDR3 length is 15 residues. V shed 6 bases, J shed 2 bases, and the junction held 4 bases outside the gene matches. The CDR3 reads CASRRQGAGNQPQHF. The DNA for the CDR3 is TGTGCCAGCAGACGACAGGGGGCCGGCAATCAGCCCCAGCATTTT.

This chain joins TRBV10-3 and TRBJ2-7, with D unresolved. V lost 6 bases and J 0 bases, leaving 9 bases between the germline ends. The V gene's germline CDR1 is ENHRY and CDR2 SYGVKD. This CDR3 is 13 amino acids long. CDR3 loop: CAIRITPSYEQYF. DNA for the CDR3: TGTGCCATCAGAATAACACCCTCCTACGAGCAGTACTTC.

The V call is TRBV29-1, the J call TRBJ2-1, with D tentatively TRBD1 (6 bases). CDR3 size: 13 residues. CDR1 is SQVTM and CDR2 is ANQGSEA in the germline V gene. V was pared by 7 bases and J by 0 bases, with 10 bases between. The CDR3 region has the DNA TGCAGCGCACAGGGTATCTCCTACAATGAGCAGTTCTTC. Its protein product is CSAQGISYNEQFF.

The gene calls are TRBV5-1 and TRBJ1-2; D is ambiguous. The CDR3 covers 12 residues. Germline lookup yields CDR1 SGHRS and CDR2 YFSETQ. Deletions cut 0 bases from V and 4 bases from J, with 4 bases between. In DNA form, the CDR3 reads TGCGCCAGCAGCTTGGTCGGCTATGGCTACACCTTC. Protein product: CASSLVGYGYTF. The variable domain in full, completed from reference TRBV5-1 and TRBJ1-2, reads KAGVTQTPRYLIKTRGQQVTLSCSPISGHRSVSWYQQTPGQGLQFLFEYFSETQRNKGNFPGRFSGRQFSNSRSEMNVSTLELGDSALYLCASSLVGYGYTFGSGTRLTVV.

The chain links TRBV6-5 to TRBJ2-7, with 7 nucleotides matching TRBD2. Per the germline V gene, CDR1 is MNHEY and CDR2 is SVGAGI. Germline trimming cut 5 bases from V and 5 bases from J; bases unmatched to any gene: 12. There are 15 residues in the CDR3. The CDR3 bases are TGTGCCAGCAGTCGGGGGGATACTAGAGGAGACGAGCAGTACTTC. It encodes CASSRGDTRGDEQYF.